This T cell receptor beta chain was obtained from a study of immune evolution from preneoplasia to lung adenocarcinoma (dated by TCRdb to the early 2020s). In terms of the full investigation: No AAH lesions showed HLA loss of heterozygosity, compared with roughly 7.1% of AIS, less than 18% of MIA and approximately 30% of ADC lesions. The study profiled immune contexture across lung adenocarcinoma precursors and invasive adenocarcinoma using immune gene expression, TCR sequencing and multiplex immunofluorescence. Resected precursor lesions (AAH, AIS, MIA) and invasive adenocarcinomas were compared with paired morphologically normal lung tissue. The sample size was set by how many specimens were available, not by a prior power calculation. Whole exome sequencing and methylation data from the same cohort of nodules were integrated with the immune data. A total of some 55 patients with pulmonary nodules who underwent surgical resection were included in the overall cohort. TCR sequencing data came from 51 patients. It was reported in the study that about 100 samples were used for TCR sequencing. POLYSOLVER was used to infer Class I HLA alleles from exome data, while LOHHLA was used to detect allele-specific HLA loss. Here is what the overall study found, with its caveats: Because every patient came from Japan and China, how well the results apply to Western populations was uncertain. Findings were based on association rather than direct causation; larger cohorts with long-term follow-up and longitudinal biopsies were deemed needed. Normal lung had the highest top T cell clone frequencies, which appeared to decline progressively from AAH through AIS, MIA and invasive adenocarcinoma. Normal lung showed the highest clonality, whereas later-stage lesions appeared to have higher T cell density and diversity but lower clonality. Compared with EGFR-mutant or double wild-type lesions, KRAS-mutant nodules had the highest T cell clonality.

From the cysteine up to the phenylalanine, the CDR3 has a length of 15 residues. CDR3 DNA only is kept here, 45 bases in frame from base 1. The germline V gene gives CDR1 as MDHEN and CDR2 as SYDVKM. After removal of 7 bases from V and 4 bases from J, the junction retains 8 bases not matched to a gene. The immunoSEQ hsTCRbeta Kit was used to sequence TCR beta CDR3 regions from DNA. From the authors' description of their analysis: TCR sequencing data were analysed with the ImmunoSEQ Analyzer. T cell clonality was defined as 1 minus Pielou's evenness computed on productive rearrangements. To measure T cell diversity, the inverse Simpson index was applied to productive templates. T cell density was defined as TCR beta template counts normalized to usable DNA, with usable DNA estimated by amplifying and sequencing housekeeping genes. TCR metrics were compared across histologic stages using two-sided Kruskal-Wallis tests. TCRdb limited this immuneACCESS table to in-frame rearrangements with V and J called. A share of clones is missing; checked studies link under half to unresolved V genes, and the rest is unexplained. V, J and clone size were drawn from that table, and D and trimming were deduced from the DNA. This sample comprises about 14,000 clones, roughly 80% of them detected only once. The top ten constitute under 3% of the sample.

Resection was performed on patients in Japan or China between the mid-2010s and the late 2010s. Two lung cancer pathologists independently reviewed H&E slides to confirm the histologic diagnosis of every case. For nucleic acid extraction, premalignant or tumor cells were enriched by macro-dissection following pathologic assessment. DNA was isolated from FFPE tissue using the AllPrep DNA/RNA FFPE Kit. For this clone: Its recognized antigen is unknown. There are no base qualities to consult, and no much larger clone falls within one base.

The receptor chain draws on TRBV28 and TRBJ1-3; TRBD1 aligns with 9 central bases. This sequence originates from a person aged 55-85 years with lung adenocarcinoma. The source material was FFPE minimally invasive lung adenocarcinoma tissue. This specimen's cell subset or site label, per the study, means: micro-invasive lung adenocarcinoma (MIA). The CDR3 region reads CASTGGTGTGNTIYF. The sequence in DNA is TGTGCCAGCACCGGCGGGACAGGGACAGGAAACACCATATATTTT. Reference TRBV28 and TRBJ1-3 genes cover what lies past the CDR3, so the full variable domain is DVKVTQSSRYLVKRTGEKVFLECVQDMDHENMFWYRQDPGLGLRLIYFSYDVKMKEKGDIPEGYSVSREKKERFSLILESASTNQTSMYLCASTGGTGTGNTIYFGEGSWLTVV.